This entry is about one T cell receptor beta chain. The target antigen is unknown. Germline values: CDR1 SGHRS, CDR2 YFSETQ. With 2 bases clipped from V and 4 bases from J, the junction kept 6 bases outside the gene matches. The CDR3 covers 17 residues. The data originate from a study of T cell responses to AZD1222 COVID-19 vaccine. Whole-study results and caveats: Repertoires were sampled only after the peak T cell response. CD4 TCRs linked to vaccination spanned spike, dominating at 160-218 and 743-854. Donors in the cohort were predominantly white British and more often female, and clonal diversity was possibly underestimated.

Generated by immunoSEQ multiplex PCR, the TCRdb table keeps only in-frame clones and is missing some. The sample contains 150,000 to 200,000 clones, 90% to 95% of which appear only once. This sample comprised peripheral blood, obtained on day 0 of AZD1222 vaccination. The clonotype was recovered from an adult in good health. This chain uses TRBV5-1 with TRBJ2-2; 12 positions agree with TRBD1. CDR3 protein: CASSFGTGGASTGELFF. The CDR3 DNA follows: TGCGCCAGCAGCTTTGGGACAGGGGGCGCTAGCACCGGGGAGCTGTTTTTT.